This T cell receptor (beta chain) was captured by sequencing in a study of T cells in Graves' hyperthyroidism and ophthalmopathy. Study-level points and caveats: Blood also contained most expanded thyroid clonotypes above 0.001.

With respect to this clonotype: What it recognizes is unknown.

TCR beta CDR3 regions were amplified from RNA transcripts. Primed by the HTBI set, a first-round RT-PCR was run on the TCR CDR3. TCRdb fed the multiplex PCR reads into MiXCR, producing one record per CDR3 protein. The profile shows about 270,000 distinct CDR3 sequences, 22% of them singletons. Input material: blood. The receptor comes from a young man with Graves' ophthalmopathy.

CDR3 amino acids: CAWSVLQGNGYTF. In DNA form, the CDR3 reads TGTGCCTGGAGTGTACTGCAGGGGAATGGCTACACCTTC. The chain employs TRBV30 and TRBJ1-2, with a possible D match to TRBD1 (6 bases). Per germline, CDR1 GTSNPN and CDR2 SVGIG (reference sequence). The germline V and J ends were trimmed by 0 bases and 6 bases, with 11 bases remaining between them. The CDR3 loop spans 13 amino acids.